A single sample gave rise to the 31 T cell receptor beta chains below, sequenced in a study of OX40 agonist ivuxolimab in advanced cancers. Some clones are missing from TCRdb's copy, which holds only in-frame ones; the method was immunoSEQ multiplex PCR. The sample consists of about 80,000 clones, around 90% of them appearing once. Sample: CD4+ or CD8+ T cells sorted from blood, taken in a trial of the OX40 agonist ivuxolimab. Every receptor here comes from an adult with an advanced solid tumor such as melanoma, head and neck, liver or kidney cancer.

The V gene is TRBV6-5, the J gene TRBJ1-1; D is perhaps TRBD1 (5 bases). The CDR3 spans 16 residues. V lost 2 bases and J lost 4, with 17 bases in between. CDR1 and CDR2 from the germline V gene are MNHEY and SVGAGI. The DNA for the CDR3 is TGTGCCAGCAGTTACGACAGCGCTTGGGAGGGCACTGAAGCTTTCTTT. It is translated as CASSYDSAWEGTEAFF.

This chain's CDR3 is CASSLGKEKLFF. In DNA, the CDR3 is TGTGCCAGCAGCTTAGGCAAGGAAAAACTGTTTTTT. V and J are TRBV13 and TRBJ1-4; D not resolved. The CDR3 length is 12 residues. Germline V gene data show CDR1 as PRHDT and CDR2 as FYEKMQ (reference sequence). V lost 0 bases to trimming and J lost 8 bases, with 4 bases between them.

The chain recombines TRBV28 with TRBJ2-5, with D unresolved. Trimming stripped 8 bases from V and 1 base from J, with 17 bases between. The germline gives CDR1 MDHEN, CDR2 SYDVKM. The CDR3 is made up of 15 amino acids. The CDR3 DNA sequence: TGTGCCAGCTCGCCGCAAGTGTCTTTCCAAGAGACCCAGTACTTC. Protein product: CASSPQVSFQETQYF.

The chain joins TRBV9 to TRBJ1-4; no reliable D call. CDR1 and CDR2 from the germline V gene are SGDLS and YYNGEE. Deletions cut 1 base from V and 6 bases from J, with 10 bases between. The CDR3 consists of 14 residues. As DNA, the CDR3 is TGTGCCAGCAGCGTAAGCGACCGGGATGAAAAACTGTTTTTT. Amino acids: CASSVSDRDEKLFF.

The chain recombines TRBV19 with TRBJ2-1; TRBD2 is a possible D gene (6 bases). Trimming removed 1 base at V and 4 bases at J, with 8 bases between. Germline assignment: CDR1 LNHDA and CDR2 SQIVND (reference sequence). This CDR3 has 14 residues. The CDR3 DNA is TGTGCCAGTAGTATAGCCGGGACTTACAATGAGCAGTTCTTC. The encoded protein is CASSIAGTYNEQFF.

The V gene is TRBV30, the J gene TRBJ2-6; D call uncertain. Germline-derived CDR1 and CDR2 are GTSNPN and SVGIG (reference sequence). V was pared by 3 bases and J by 2 bases, with 11 bases between. This CDR3 region has 15 residues. CDR3 residues: CAWSPHGTGANVLTF. CDR3 nucleotide sequence: TGTGCCTGGAGCCCACACGGAACTGGGGCCAACGTCCTGACTTTC.

The chain recombines TRBV29-1 with TRBJ2-2; TRBD2 might be the D (5 bases). The CDR3 spans 15 residues. Looked up from germline, CDR1 is SQVTM and CDR2 is ANQGSEA. V gave up 7 bases and J gave up 2 bases, with 17 bases separating them. CDR3: CSDPSRSGNTGELFF. The CDR3, as DNA: TGCAGCGACCCTAGCAGGAGCGGAAACACCGGGGAGCTGTTTTTT.

The rearrangement uses TRBV30 and TRBJ2-4, with D possibly being TRBD1 (6 bases). V lost 5 bases and J 5 bases, leaving 7 bases between the germline ends. The CDR3 is 11 amino acids. CDR1 and CDR2 from the germline V gene are GTSNPN and SVGIG (reference sequence). CDR3 sequence (DNA): TGTGCCTGGGGACAGCAAAACATTCAGTACTTC. The encoded protein is CAWGQQNIQYF. Full variable domain (rest looked up from reference TRBV30 and TRBJ2-4): SQTIHQWPATLVQPVGSPLSLECTVEGTSNPNLYWYRQAAGRGLQLLFYSVGIGQISSEVPQNLSASRPQDRQFILSSKKLLLSDSGFYLCAWGQQNIQYFGAGTRLSVL.

The chain couples TRBV27 to TRBJ1-1; 8 nucleotides agree with TRBD1. J was trimmed by 0 bases and V by 4 bases; bases with no gene match: 7. The germline V gene encodes CDR1 MNHEY and CDR2 SMNVEV (reference sequence). The CDR3 spans 16 residues. The CDR3 loop reads CASSWQGAGLNTEAFF. The CDR3 DNA sequence: TGTGCCAGCAGTTGGCAGGGGGCGGGCTTGAACACTGAAGCTTTCTTT.

In this sample, this clone turned up once. The V and J genes are TRBV28 and TRBJ2-7; D is unresolved. The V gene's germline CDR1 is MDHEN and CDR2 SYDVKM. Deletions cut 1 base from V and 4 bases from J, with 8 bases between. The CDR3 has 13 amino acids. CDR3 DNA: TGTGCCAGCAGTTTATTACATCCTTACGAGCAGTACTTC. Protein: CASSLLHPYEQYF.

This clone was seen a single time. The chain recombines TRBV19 with TRBJ2-2; 8 nucleotides line up with TRBD1. J was trimmed by 1 base and V by 2 bases; bases with no gene match: 12. This CDR3 is 19 amino acids long. CDR1 LNHDA and CDR2 SQIVND come from the germline V gene (reference sequence). CDR3 residues: CASSIRQGRGMRNTGELFF. The CDR3 region has the DNA TGTGCCAGTAGTATACGACAGGGGCGCGGTATGAGGAACACCGGGGAGCTGTTTTTT. Using reference TRBV19 and TRBJ2-2 for the parts outside the CDR3, the full variable domain is DGGITQSPKYLFRKEGQNVTLSCEQNLNHDAMYWYRQDPGQGLRLIYYSQIVNDFQKGDIAEGYSVSREKKESFPLTVTSAQKNPTAFYLCASSIRQGRGMRNTGELFFGEGSRLTVL.

This chain connects TRBV30 to TRBJ1-1; the D gene is possibly TRBD1 (5 bases). The CDR3 runs to 13 residues. Trimming pared 5 bases from V and 1 base from J, leaving 11 bases between. Per germline, CDR1 GTSNPN and CDR2 SVGIG (reference sequence). The CDR3 sequence: CAWQGTGNTEAFF. CDR3 bases: TGTGCCTGGCAGGGAACGGGGAACACTGAAGCTTTCTTT.

CDR3 coding DNA: TGTGCCAGCAGTGAAGCAGGCAATCAGCCCCAGCATTTT. Protein product: CASSEAGNQPQHF. The chain employs TRBV27 and TRBJ1-5; D remains unclear. There are 13 residues in the CDR3. V lost 5 bases to trimming and J lost 2 bases, with 7 bases between them. The germline V gene encodes CDR1 MNHEY and CDR2 SMNVEV (reference sequence).

The V gene is TRBV4-2, the J gene TRBJ1-5; D ambiguous. In germline, CDR1 is LGHNA, CDR2 YNFKEQ. Between the trimmed V and J ends, which lost 1 base and 6 bases, there was a span of 10 bases. This CDR3 is built from 14 residues. CDR3 sequence: CASSQVSLVQPQHF. The CDR3 coding sequence is TGTGCCAGCAGCCAAGTTAGTTTAGTTCAGCCCCAGCATTTT.

V is TRBV19 and J is TRBJ2-5, with 10 bases matching TRBD1. The CDR3 is 15 amino acids. Trimming cost V 5 bases and J 2 bases; bases outside gene matches: 5. Germline CDR1 reads LNHDA; CDR2 reads SQIVND (reference sequence). The CDR3 DNA reads as TGTGCCAGTAGTTTCCGGGACAGGGGACAAGAGACCCAGTACTTC. Translated: CASSFRDRGQETQYF.

This chain joins TRBV28 and TRBJ1-6; 8 bases agree with TRBD1. The trim removed 8 bases at V and 6 bases at J, leaving 15 bases unmatched. This CDR3 contains 17 residues. CDR1 and CDR2 from the germline V gene are MDHEN and SYDVKM. CDR3: CASWSIKYGQGNSPLHF. CDR3 in DNA: TGTGCCAGCTGGTCTATTAAGTACGGACAGGGTAATTCACCCCTCCACTTT.

The V gene is TRBV19, the J gene TRBJ2-1, with TRBD2 identical over 12 bases. V lost 7 bases to trimming and J lost 10 bases; unmatched junction nucleotides: 11. Germline CDR1 is LNHDA and CDR2 is SQIVND (reference sequence). The CDR3 totals 15 residues. CDR3: CASKASSGRAEEQFF. DNA of the CDR3: TGTGCCAGTAAGGCTTCTAGCGGGAGGGCCGAAGAGCAGTTCTTC.

The rearrangement links TRBV5-4 to TRBJ2-7; D remains ambiguous. CDR3 length: 15 amino acids. Trimming left V 0 bases short and J 1 base short, with 11 bases between. Germline assignment: CDR1 SGHNT and CDR2 YYREEE (reference sequence). The DNA for the CDR3 is TGTGCCAGCAGCTTGGTGGGCGGCCGTTCCTACGAGCAGTACTTC. Protein sequence: CASSLVGGRSYEQYF.

The chain is built from TRBV5-4 and TRBJ2-7; D is possibly TRBD2 (5 bases). The CDR3 has 13 residues. Trimming left V 5 bases short and J 0 bases short, with 9 bases between. CDR1 and CDR2 (germline): SGHNT, YYREEE (reference sequence). The CDR3 spells CASRGDYSYEQYF. The CDR3 DNA follows: TGTGCCAGCAGGGGCGACTACTCCTACGAGCAGTACTTC.

V is TRBV4-3 and J is TRBJ1-1; tentative D call: TRBD1 (6 bases). Germline CDR1 reads LGHNA; CDR2 reads YSLEER. The CDR3 is made up of 17 amino acids. V shed 0 bases and J shed 4 bases, with 18 bases lying between them. The CDR3 spells CASSQDLMRGLGTEAFF. CDR3 bases: TGCGCCAGCAGCCAAGATCTGATGAGGGGGTTGGGCACTGAAGCTTTCTTT.

A word on this clone: Other DNA sequences from this sample encode an identical CDR3 as well. Written as DNA, the CDR3 is TGTGCCAGCAGCCAAGATAGGGGGGGGTACAATGAGCAGTTCTTC. Translated: CASSQDRGGYNEQFF. The chain links TRBV4-2 to TRBJ2-1; perhaps TRBD2 as D (7 bases). This CDR3 is 15 amino acids long. Germline loops: CDR1 LGHNA, CDR2 YNFKEQ. With 0 bases removed from V and 4 bases from J, the gap between germline ends came to 10 bases.

J is TRBJ2-3 and V is TRBV5-1; 7 bases agree with TRBD1. From germline, CDR1 is SGHRS and CDR2 YFSETQ. The V gene end was trimmed by 6 bases and the J gene end by 3 bases; junction bases not matched to a gene: 7. This CDR3 is built from 14 residues. The CDR3 DNA sequence: TGCGCCAGCAAGGTCGAGGGGGCTACAGATACGCAGTATTTT. Amino acid sequence: CASKVEGATDTQYF.

The rearrangement joins TRBV28 to TRBJ1-5; the D gene is possibly TRBD1 (5 bases). The CDR3 has 15 amino acids. Germline CDR1 reads MDHEN; CDR2 reads SYDVKM. V shed 6 bases and J shed 0 bases, with 12 bases lying between them. The CDR3 loop is CASSSRVFSNQPQHF. In DNA form, the CDR3 reads TGTGCCAGCAGCTCCAGGGTTTTTAGCAATCAGCCCCAGCATTTT.

The V and J genes are TRBV4-3 and TRBJ2-3; D gene ambiguous. Germline lookup yields CDR1 LGHNA and CDR2 YSLEER. The V gene lost 0 bases and the J gene lost 0 bases, with 4 bases spanning the gap. This CDR3 has 14 residues. The CDR3 loop reads CASSQDSSTDTQYF. The CDR3 DNA sequence: TGCGCCAGCAGCCAAGACTCTAGCACAGATACGCAGTATTTT.

The rearrangement uses TRBV7-3 and TRBJ1-1; 10 nucleotides agree with TRBD1. The germline CDR1 and CDR2 sequences are SGHTA and FQGTGA. V dropped 6 bases and J dropped 3; count of bases not matched to a gene: 10. CDR3 length: 16 amino acids. CDR3 sequence reads: CASRPTGTGADTEAFF. The CDR3 DNA reads as TGTGCCAGCAGACCTACCGGGACAGGGGCTGACACTGAAGCTTTCTTT.

The rearrangement links TRBV5-4 to TRBJ1-4, with 9 bases aligning to TRBD1. Germline V gives CDR1 SGHNT, CDR2 YYREEE (reference sequence). Trimming at V came to 4 bases and at J to 6 bases, leaving 10 bases not matched to a gene. The CDR3 is 16 residues long. CDR3 bases: TGTGCCAGCAGCGCCAGGGGACAGGGCATCCATGAAAAACTGTTTTTT. Its protein is CASSARGQGIHEKLFF. Combining the CDR3 with reference TRBV5-4 and TRBJ1-4 gives the whole variable domain ETGVTQSPTHLIKTRGQQVTLRCSSQSGHNTVSWYQQALGQGPQFIFQYYREEENGRGNFPPRFSGLQFPNYSSELNVNALELDDSALYLCASSARGQGIHEKLFFGSGTQLSVL.

The rearrangement joins TRBV5-1 to TRBJ2-6; D possibly corresponds to TRBD1 (6 bases). The V gene lost 0 bases and the J gene lost 4 bases, with 17 bases spanning the gap. Germline assignment: CDR1 SGHRS and CDR2 YFSETQ. This CDR3 is built from 18 residues. The CDR3 sequence: CASSLGGGRGSGANVLTF. The CDR3 DNA reads as TGCGCCAGCAGCTTGGGAGGCGGCAGGGGAAGCGGGGCCAACGTCCTGACTTTC.

This sequence joins TRBV4-2 and TRBJ2-1; TRBD2 might be the D (5 bases). The V gene's germline CDR1 is LGHNA and CDR2 YNFKEQ. The CDR3 is 14 amino acids. Trimming shortened V by 3 bases and J by 4 bases, and 10 bases separated the two germline ends. CDR3 loop: CASSHVLEYNEQFF. In DNA, the CDR3 is TGTGCCAGCAGCCACGTACTAGAGTACAATGAGCAGTTCTTC.

J is TRBJ2-1 and V is TRBV11-2; either TRBD1 or TRBD2 may fit D (5 bases each). Trimming cost V 1 base and J 4 bases, with 8 bases left between them. The CDR3 length is 14 residues. Germline CDR1 SGHAT, CDR2 FQNNGV. The CDR3 bases are TGTGCCAGCAGCTTAGCGGGGCAGTACAATGAGCAGTTCTTC. Its translation: CASSLAGQYNEQFF.

This sequence joins TRBV6-6 and TRBJ2-5; D is uncertain. CDR3 length: 14 amino acids. Per the germline V gene, CDR1 is MNHNY and CDR2 is SVGAGI (reference sequence). Trimming took off 7 bases at V and 1 base at J, with 13 bases between the two ends. DNA of the CDR3: TGTGCCAGCACCGAGACATGGTCCCAAGAGACCCAGTACTTC. Its protein is CASTETWSQETQYF.

Points on this clone: The sample carries other DNA sequences with the same CDR3. This chain uses TRBV25-1 with TRBJ1-5, with D hard to call. The CDR3 has 12 amino acids. Germline lookup yields CDR1 MGHDK and CDR2 SYGVNS. Trimming took 2 bases from V and 5 from J, leaving 4 bases between them. The CDR3 reads CASSEGDQPQHF. The CDR3 DNA reads TGTGCCAGCAGTGAAGGGGATCAGCCCCAGCATTTT.